This T cell receptor beta chain was found in a study of T cells in Graves' hyperthyroidism and ophthalmopathy. This clonotype appeared a single time. TCR beta CDR3 sequences were amplified from RNA transcripts. TCR CDR3 underwent first-round RT-PCR with the HTBI primer set. TCRdb ran MiXCR on the multiplex PCR reads and lists one entry per CDR3 protein. This table has roughly 500,000 distinct CDR3 sequences, roughly 46% appearing once. Per the germline V gene, CDR1 is SEHNR and CDR2 is FQNEAQ (reference sequence). The V end lost 5 bases, the J end lost 3 bases, and 13 bases lay between the germline ends. The CDR3 covers 14 residues. Patients having uncontrolled infection, another autoimmune disease, pregnancy or lactation were not included.

Source material: peripheral blood or thyroid tissue (not recorded which). The TCR sequence derives from an adult woman with Graves' disease, either hyperthyroidism or ophthalmopathy (not recorded which). V and J are TRBV7-9 and TRBJ1-2, with D unresolved. The CDR3 DNA follows: TGTGCCAGCAGCATTTTCGCAGGCTACTATGGCTACACCTTC. Translating it yields CASSIFAGYYGYTF.